Ten or more counts support the clone carrying this TCR beta chain. These data come from a study of shared clonotypes between healthy human individuals. Some clones are missing from TCRdb's copy, which holds only in-frame ones; the method was immunoSEQ multiplex PCR. Here the sample spans over 150,000 clones, 60% to 75% being singletons. None of the donors, who were healthy HIV-negative adults, had recently had acute infections or vaccinations. This receptor was identified in a man aged 30 to 45 in good health. The sample was memory CD4+ T cells sorted from blood. Subset indicated: CD45RA-negative fraction.

The chain's CDR3 is CASSDVPGTGPYEQYF. CDR3 DNA: TGTGCCAGCAGTGACGTCCCTGGAACAGGACCCTACGAGCAGTACTTC. The chain carries TRBV25-1 and TRBJ2-7, with a possible D match to TRBD1 (5 bases). The CDR3 runs to 16 residues. The germline V gene has CDR1 MGHDK and CDR2 SYGVNS. The germline V and J ends were trimmed by 3 bases and 2 bases, with 17 bases remaining between them.